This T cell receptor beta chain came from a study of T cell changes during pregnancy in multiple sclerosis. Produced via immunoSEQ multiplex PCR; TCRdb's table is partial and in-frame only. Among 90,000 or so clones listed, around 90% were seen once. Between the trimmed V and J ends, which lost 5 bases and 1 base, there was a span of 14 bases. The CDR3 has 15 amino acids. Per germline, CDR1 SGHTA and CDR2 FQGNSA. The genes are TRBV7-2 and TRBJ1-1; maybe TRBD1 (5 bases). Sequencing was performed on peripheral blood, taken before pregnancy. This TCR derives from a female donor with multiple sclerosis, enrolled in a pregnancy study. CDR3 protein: CASSTTRGWNTEAFF. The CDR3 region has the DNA TGTGCCAGCAGCACGACGCGGGGGTGGAACACTGAAGCTTTCTTT.